This TCR beta chain was profiled in a study of blood T cell repertoires in COVID-19. Overall study context: Acute-phase and convalescent COVID-19 samples originated in the United States, Italy and Spain. PBMCs, B-cell-depleted T cells, or T cells were the source of the cDNA or gDNA that made up the material.

Exposed volunteers were people who met a COVID-19 case within 2 weeks before study entry. Original processing notes: How many nucleated cells were present was estimated from reference gene primer amplification. This table comes from immunoSEQ multiplex PCR, and its TCRdb copy is limited to in-frame clones, with some not included. V and J calls and clone size are given by that table; D and trimming were obtained from the DNA. Of some 290,000 clones listed, 90% are singletons. V lost 3 bases, J lost 8 bases, and 14 bases lay in between. Germline CDR1 reads KGHSH; CDR2 reads LQKENI. CDR3 size: 14 residues.

The origin of this receptor is a woman aged 25 to 39 who had been exposed to COVID-19. Sequenced input: PBMCs or T cells enriched from blood (not recorded which). The chain joins TRBV18 to TRBJ1-3; a possible D gene is TRBD1 (5 bases). This CDR3 reads CASSPDSTRDTIYF. In DNA, the CDR3 is TGTGCCAGCTCACCCGACAGCACAAGGGACACCATATATTTT.